This is a list of T cell receptor beta chains from one sample in a study of T cell repertoires in cytomegalovirus infection. TCRdb independently ran MiXCR on the reads; one entry per CDR3 protein. This sample has roughly 700,000 distinct CDR3 sequences, with around 31% found just once. Antigens of these TCRs are unknown. The sequencing used cultured PBMCs, collected from culture after CMV antigen stimulation. Receptors were obtained from a human donor in good health (CMV status not recorded). Some clones in this sample may be carry-over from other donors' samples. Each CDR3 is given with its conserved first and last residue. Clone size appears in some rows only: once, few, many, or a class for an expanded clone.

clone_size | v_call | cdr3_aa
few | TRBV7-2 | CASSLTVGANVLTF
- | TRBV4-3 | CASSQDRGSDEAFF
- | TRBV9 | CASSPRQLETQYF
many | TRBV12-3/TRBV12-4 | CASSPGQGAEAFF
- | TRBV7-6 | CASSLAGLAHNEQFF
- | TRBV12-3/TRBV12-4 | CASSFNTGEDGYTF
- | TRBV6-1 | CASSEVLGTSFLYEQYF
- | TRBV12-3/TRBV12-4 | CASTPGTADYEQYF
- | TRBV5-1 | CASSLVSGTGELFF
few | TRBV7-9 | CASSFPTYNEQFF
- | TRBV28 | CASTDRQGNTEAFF
few | TRBV12-3/TRBV12-4 | CASRPGQGVGYGYTF
- | TRBV7-9 | CASSFEGRGYEQYF
- | TRBV9 | CASSPGTGTWEQYF
- | TRBV18 | CASSPRWDNTEAFF
many | TRBV7-2 | CASMAKDRRLYGYTF
once | TRBV4-1 | CASSRVGGGNQPQHF
once | TRBV12-3/TRBV12-4 | CASSFKRPWTGGETQYF
few | TRBV7-2 | CASSYTIGTSHYEQYF
- | TRBV3-1 | CASSQEHGTLTNEKLFF
- | TRBV20-1 | CSPAQGEDDEQFF
- | TRBV5-1 | CASSLRAVHEQFF
- | TRBV20-1 | CSAGPADTQYF
many | TRBV12-3/TRBV12-4 | CASSPRGRDYGYTF
- | TRBV2 | CASSKTGGSRGNEQFF
few | TRBV19 | CASSMFRAKNIQYF
few | TRBV7-8 | CASSTRRTNTGELFF
- | TRBV6-1 | CASKRAGPGSYEQYF
few | TRBV12-3/TRBV12-4 | CASTQGPRNEKLFF